These 18 T cell receptor beta chains originate from one sample sequenced in a study of cytomegalovirus exposure and HLA in healthy donors. The repertoire was sequenced with immunoSEQ multiplex PCR; TCRdb's copy has only in-frame clones and lacks some. This table has some 69,000 clones, about 94% appearing once. The sample taken for sequencing was PBMCs. The receptor set was obtained from a man aged 18 to 35 in good health and CMV-seropositive.

The CDR3 sequence: CASSLLGADGYTF. The CDR3 coding sequence is TGTGCCAGCAGTTTGTTGGGGGCGGATGGCTACACCTTC. V gene TRBV28 combines with J gene TRBJ1-2; D might be TRBD1 (6 bases). The V and J ends lost 3 bases and 6 bases respectively, with 11 bases between them. CDR1 is MDHEN, CDR2 SYDVKM, per germline. The CDR3 covers 13 residues.

V gene TRBV6-1 combines with J gene TRBJ2-1; the D gene is possibly TRBD1 (5 bases). The V end was cut by 5 bases, the J end by 8 bases, with 10 bases between. Germline CDR1 is MNHNS and CDR2 is SASEGT. The CDR3 consists of 12 residues. The CDR3 region is CASSPGWHEQFF. CDR3 sequence (DNA): TGTGCCAGCAGTCCAGGGTGGCATGAGCAGTTCTTC.

The chain couples TRBV7-9 to TRBJ1-2; 9 bases match TRBD1. This CDR3 region has 19 residues. The V segment lost 5 bases and the J segment 3 bases; nucleotides outside the gene matches: 19. The V gene's germline CDR1 is SEHNR and CDR2 FQNEAQ (reference sequence). The CDR3 nucleotides read TGTGCCAGCAGCCAGCCAACCCGGGACAGGGAAGCGAGAGACTATGGCTACACCTTC. Translation: CASSQPTRDREARDYGYTF.

The chain links TRBV28 to TRBJ1-2; 7 bases agree with TRBD1. J lost 8 bases, V lost 5 bases, and 8 bases had no gene match. In germline, CDR1 is MDHEN, CDR2 SYDVKM. CDR3 length equals 13 residues. CDR3 DNA: TGTGCCAGCAGTAAGGGGGCGCCGGGGGGCTACACCTTC. Its protein is CASSKGAPGGYTF.

The chain links TRBV30 to TRBJ2-5, with 9 nucleotides matching TRBD2. The CDR3 covers 17 residues. Germline V gene sequence: CDR1 GTSNPN, CDR2 SVGIG (reference sequence). V lost 2 bases, J lost 5 bases, and 15 bases stayed unmatched. The chain's CDR3 is CAWSLSGSSLGAETQYF. In DNA, the CDR3 is TGTGCCTGGAGTCTTAGCGGGAGTAGTTTAGGGGCGGAGACCCAGTACTTC. Full variable domain (rest looked up from reference TRBV30 and TRBJ2-5): SQTIHQWPATLVQPVGSPLSLECTVEGTSNPNLYWYRQAAGRGLQLLFYSVGIGQISSEVPQNLSASRPQDRQFILSSKKLLLSDSGFYLCAWSLSGSSLGAETQYFGPGTRLLVL.

The chain has TRBV2 and TRBJ1-5; perhaps TRBD1 as D (5 bases). Trimming took off 4 bases at V and 5 bases at J, with 12 bases between the two ends. CDR1 is SNHLY and CDR2 is FYNNEI in the germline V gene. CDR3 size: 14 residues. In DNA form, the CDR3 reads TGTGCCAGCAGTGTTTTCGGAGGGGATCAGCCCCAGCATTTT. It translates to CASSVFGGDQPQHF.

The chain couples TRBV19 to TRBJ1-4; tentatively, D is TRBD1 (5 bases). V gave up 3 bases and J gave up 6 bases, with 17 bases separating them. The CDR3 consists of 16 residues. Germline values: CDR1 LNHDA, CDR2 SQIVND (reference sequence). CDR3 protein: CASSIAHDSLDEKLFF. For the CDR3, the DNA is TGTGCCAGTAGTATCGCCCATGACAGCCTCGATGAAAAACTGTTTTTT. Drawing the rest from reference TRBV19 and TRBJ1-4, the complete variable domain is DGGITQSPKYLFRKEGQNVTLSCEQNLNHDAMYWYRQDPGQGLRLIYYSQIVNDFQKGDIAEGYSVSREKKESFPLTVTSAQKNPTAFYLCASSIAHDSLDEKLFFGSGTQLSVL.

The chain recombines TRBV2 with TRBJ1-1; no clear D gene. Deletions cut 5 bases from V and 1 base from J, with 8 bases between. Germline CDR1 SNHLY, CDR2 FYNNEI. The length of the CDR3 is 13 residues. CDR3 DNA sequence: TGTGCCAGCAGTAGGGAGAAGAACACTGAAGCTTTCTTT. Translated, it gives CASSREKNTEAFF. Full variable domain (outside the CDR3, taken from reference TRBV2 and TRBJ1-1): EPEVTQTPSHQVTQMGQEVILRCVPISNHLYFYWYRQILGQKVEFLVSFYNNEISEKSEIFDDQFSVERPDGSNFTLKIRSTKLEDSAMYFCASSREKNTEAFFGQGTRLTVV.

This clone is a singleton in its sample. V usage is TRBV2 and J usage is TRBJ1-5, with 9 nucleotides matching TRBD1. Losses at the gene ends were 2 bases for V and 5 bases for J; bases not matched to a gene: 4. CDR1 and CDR2 (germline): SNHLY, FYNNEI. The CDR3 totals 15 residues. The CDR3 region is CASSEPGQGDQPQHF. The CDR3 DNA follows: TGTGCCAGCAGTGAACCGGGACAGGGAGATCAGCCCCAGCATTTT.

The genes are TRBV10-3 and TRBJ2-1; 7 bases agree with TRBD1. The CDR3 is 13 amino acids. Germline V gene lookup returns CDR1 ENHRY and CDR2 SYGVKD. After removal of 7 bases from V and 6 bases from J, the junction contained 6 bases not matched to a gene. The CDR3 region is CAIMVAGGNEQFF. In nucleotides, the CDR3 is TGTGCCATCATGGTAGCAGGGGGCAATGAGCAGTTCTTC.

This rearrangement joins TRBV5-4 to TRBJ2-1; D is unclear. Germline-derived CDR1 and CDR2 are SGHNT and YYREEE (reference sequence). The CDR3 extends over 15 amino acids. The germline V and J ends were trimmed by 2 bases and 6 bases, with 15 bases remaining between them. The CDR3 DNA reads as TGTGCCAGCAGCTTCCTTCTGGCGGAAACCAATGAGCAGTTCTTC. It specifies CASSFLLAETNEQFF.

This chain joins TRBV6-5 and TRBJ1-5; unclear D gene. CDR1 and CDR2 (germline): MNHEY, SVGAGI. The CDR3 has 14 residues. Trimming removed 2 bases from V and 6 bases from J, with 11 bases in between. The CDR3 coding sequence is TGTGCCAGCAGTTACGAGAGGTGGAGTCAGCCCCAGCATTTT. It specifies CASSYERWSQPQHF.

The genes are TRBV25-1 and TRBJ1-1; the D gene is possibly TRBD1 (5 bases). CDR1 and CDR2 from the germline V gene are MGHDK and SYGVNS. CDR3 length equals 13 residues. Trimming took off 2 bases at V and 5 bases at J, with 9 bases between the two ends. The DNA of the CDR3 is TGTGCCAGCAGTGAAATGGGGGGAACTGAAGCTTTCTTT. Protein: CASSEMGGTEAFF.

The chain links TRBV27 to TRBJ2-2; a possible D gene is TRBD2 (7 bases). Per the germline V gene, CDR1 is MNHEY and CDR2 is SMNVEV (reference sequence). V shed 5 bases and J shed 4 bases, with 17 bases lying between them. This CDR3 comprises 16 residues. CDR3 bases: TGTGCCAGCAGTCCCCTGGGGAGGGGGACCACCGGGGAGCTGTTTTTT. Amino acids: CASSPLGRGTTGELFF.

This clone was seen once. The chain employs TRBV27 and TRBJ2-7; 13 positions match TRBD2. The CDR3 runs to 15 residues. Per germline, CDR1 MNHEY and CDR2 SMNVEV (reference sequence). J was trimmed by 3 bases and V by 6 bases; bases with no gene match: 5. The CDR3 protein is CASRPWTSGSYEQYF. CDR3 DNA sequence: TGTGCCAGCAGACCTTGGACTAGCGGGAGCTACGAGCAGTACTTC.

This rearrangement joins TRBV29-1 to TRBJ2-1; 7 nucleotides match TRBD2. The CDR3 is 13 amino acids. The V gene's germline CDR1 is SQVTM and CDR2 ANQGSEA. Losses at the gene ends were 5 bases for V and 6 bases for J; bases not matched to a gene: 7. This CDR3 reads CSVSGGGVNEQFF. DNA for the CDR3: TGCAGCGTTTCGGGTGGGGGGGTCAATGAGCAGTTCTTC.

This chain connects TRBV13 to TRBJ1-2; D is unresolved. V lost 0 bases and J lost 2, with 7 bases in between. The CDR3 length is 14 residues. The V gene's germline CDR1 is PRHDT and CDR2 FYEKMQ (reference sequence). CDR3 DNA: TGTGCCAGCAGCTTAGGGGGGAGCAACTATGGCTACACCTTC. It yields the protein CASSLGGSNYGYTF.

A note on this clone: The same CDR3 arises from other DNA sequences in this sample as well. The genes are TRBV6-1 and TRBJ2-2; 12 positions agree with TRBD2. This CDR3 is built from 15 residues. J gave up 6 bases and V 2 bases, and 1 base lay outside the gene matches. The germline V gene encodes CDR1 MNHNS and CDR2 SASEGT. The DNA for the CDR3 is TGTGCCAGCAGTGAACTAGCGGGAGGGCCCGGGGAGCTGTTTTTT. Translated, it gives CASSELAGGPGELFF.